There are a few counts of the clone carrying this TCR beta chain. Its antigen is undetermined. V lost 5 bases to trimming and J lost 9 bases, with 17 bases between them. The CDR3 contains 14 residues. The germline V gene has CDR1 SGHNT and CDR2 YENEEA. The data were taken from a study of yellow fever vaccine responses in identical twins. Study-level results: The authors reported partly convergent, partly personalized vaccine responses in identical twins.

TCRdb re-derived calls from the RT-PCR reads in MiXCR, one entry per CDR3 protein. The sample records roughly 17,000 distinct CDR3 sequences, roughly two thirds being singletons. Sequencing was performed on T cells from blood (PBMCs), unsorted or a sorted subset (not recorded which), taken before or after yellow fever vaccination (not recorded which). This sequence originates from a woman aged 18-29 years who received the yellow fever vaccine. J is TRBJ2-1 and V is TRBV11-3; D is unresolved. CDR3 DNA sequence: TGTGCCAGCAGCCTACCCCTGCTGCGAGGTGAGCAGTTCTTC. Translating gives CASSLPLLRGEQFF.